One and the same sample provided the 13 T cell receptor beta chains below, sequenced in a study of OX40 agonist ivuxolimab in advanced cancers. Generated by immunoSEQ multiplex PCR, the TCRdb table keeps only in-frame clones and is missing some. The table records roughly 74,000 clones, about nine tenths of them present only once. Specimen: CD4+ or CD8+ T cells sorted from blood, collected in a trial of the OX40 agonist ivuxolimab. The receptors stem from an adult with an advanced solid tumor such as melanoma, head and neck, liver or kidney cancer.

The CDR3 coding sequence is TGTGCCAGCAGCTTAGTGGGGGGGAACACTGAAGCTTTCTTT. Translating it yields CASSLVGGNTEAFF. The rearrangement uses TRBV7-8 and TRBJ1-1; perhaps TRBD1 as D (5 bases). Germline lookup yields CDR1 SGHVS and CDR2 FQNEAQ. CDR3 size: 14 residues. Trimming stripped 1 base from V and 1 base from J, with 7 bases between.

This clone was observed a few times. The chain uses TRBV7-9 and TRBJ1-5, with D unresolved. This CDR3 is built from 13 residues. Per germline, CDR1 SEHNR and CDR2 FQNEAQ (reference sequence). Trimming removed 2 bases from V and 5 bases from J, with 7 bases in between. Here the CDR3 reads CASSLKGDQPQHF. The CDR3 DNA reads TGTGCCAGCAGCTTAAAGGGAGATCAGCCCCAGCATTTT.

This chain connects TRBV7-6 to TRBJ1-1; D unclear. Germline V gives CDR1 SGHVS, CDR2 FNYEAQ. This CDR3 comprises 13 residues. V was cut by 2 bases and J by 3 bases, with 7 bases left in between. The CDR3 DNA sequence: TGTGCCAGCAGCTTAAAGCCAGACACTGAAGCTTTCTTT. It encodes CASSLKPDTEAFF.

The chain has TRBV7-8 and TRBJ2-1; 13 bases align to TRBD2. Germline assignment: CDR1 SGHVS and CDR2 FQNEAQ. V was clipped by 4 bases and J by 4 bases; unmatched bases: 7. This CDR3 is built from 17 residues. CDR3 coding DNA: TGTGCCAGCAGCTCTAGGCTACTAGCGGGAGGGTACAATGAGCAGTTCTTC. This encodes CASSSRLLAGGYNEQFF.

V and J are TRBV5-8 and TRBJ1-4; no reliable D call. The length of the CDR3 is 14 residues. CDR1 is SGHTS and CDR2 is YDEGEE in the germline V gene. Trimming shortened V by 1 base and J by 5 bases, and 9 bases separated the two germline ends. Written as DNA, the CDR3 is TGTGCCAGCAGCTTGCTCTGGGTCAATGAAAAACTGTTTTTT. It encodes CASSLLWVNEKLFF.

The gene calls are TRBV25-1 and TRBJ1-2; perhaps TRBD1 as D (5 bases). Germline V gives CDR1 MGHDK, CDR2 SYGVNS. Trimming pared 6 bases from V and 2 bases from J, leaving 10 bases between. This CDR3 is 13 amino acids long. Here the CDR3 reads CASSLQENYGYTF. Here the CDR3 DNA reads TGTGCCAGCAGCTTACAGGAGAACTATGGCTACACCTTC.

The chain uses TRBV27 and TRBJ2-7; D is possibly TRBD2 (5 bases). The germline CDR1 and CDR2 sequences are MNHEY and SMNVEV (reference sequence). CDR3 size: 13 residues. V shed 7 bases and J shed 5 bases, with 15 bases lying between them. CDR3 nucleotides: TGTGCCAGCACCTCTCGGCCCGGGGACGAGCAGTACTTC. Its protein product is CASTSRPGDEQYF.

This chain connects TRBV6-1 to TRBJ1-2; TRBD1 matches 7 bases. Germline V gene lookup returns CDR1 MNHNS and CDR2 SASEGT. Trimming took 5 bases from V and 8 from J; bases not matched to a gene: 5. The CDR3 extends over 12 amino acids. CDR3 coding DNA: TGTGCCAGCAGTACAGGGGCAGGGGGCTACACCTTC. Its translation is CASSTGAGGYTF.

The chain combines TRBV4-1 with TRBJ2-3; 9 bases are a match to TRBD2. The length of the CDR3 is 16 residues. Germline CDR1 reads MGHRA; CDR2 reads YSYEKL. Trimming took 4 bases from V and 2 from J; bases not matched to a gene: 7. DNA of the CDR3: TGCGCCAGCAGCCTGAGGAGCGGGGGGACCACAGATACGCAGTATTTT. The encoded protein is CASSLRSGGTTDTQYF.

The J gene is TRBJ2-1, the V gene TRBV19; 7 bases are a match to TRBD2. CDR1 LNHDA and CDR2 SQIVND come from the germline V gene (reference sequence). CDR3 length equals 16 residues. V dropped 2 bases and J dropped 2; count of bases not matched to a gene: 6. CDR3 loop: CASSIRGGSPYNEQFF. DNA of the CDR3: TGTGCCAGTAGTATAAGGGGCGGGAGTCCCTACAATGAGCAGTTCTTC.

The chain is built from TRBV28 and TRBJ1-5; possibly TRBD1 for D (5 bases). The CDR3 runs 15 residues. V was trimmed by 3 bases and J by 5 bases, leaving 14 bases between them. Germline CDR1 and CDR2: MDHEN and SYDVKM. CDR3 sequence reads: CASSFVWGRDQPQHF. The CDR3 DNA is TGTGCCAGCAGTTTCGTCTGGGGCCGGGATCAGCCCCAGCATTTT.

The chain uses TRBV11-2 and TRBJ2-3; D is possibly TRBD1 (5 bases). Trimming shortened V by 1 base and J by 1 base, and 9 bases separated the two germline ends. This CDR3 is 15 amino acids long. CDR1 and CDR2 (germline): SGHAT, FQNNGV. The chain's CDR3 is CASSLGTPRTDTQYF. The CDR3 nucleotides are TGTGCCAGCAGCTTAGGGACACCCCGCACAGATACGCAGTATTTT.

The CDR3 DNA sequence: TGTGCCAGCAGCCTCCTGGACACCGGGGAGCTGTTTTTT. Its translation is CASSLLDTGELFF. The chain uses TRBV14 and TRBJ2-2; D is unclear. The germline V gene has CDR1 SGHDN and CDR2 FVKESK. Trimming pared 4 bases from V and 3 bases from J, leaving 6 bases between. The CDR3 has 13 amino acids.